The present T cell receptor (beta chain) was sequenced within a study of early T cells in non-severe SARS-CoV-2 infection. At the level of the study: Bulk RNA from unsorted whole blood was sequenced; chains were unpaired.

The CDR3 is made up of 15 amino acids. From germline, CDR1 is SEHNR and CDR2 FQNEAQ (reference sequence). V lost 5 bases and J 3 bases, leaving 15 bases between the germline ends. TCRdb called the 5' RACE reads again in MiXCR, with one record for every CDR3 protein. Here the sample spans 55,000 to 80,000 distinct CDR3 sequences, about 12% being singletons. Sample: whole blood. This TCR came from an adult who was a healthcare worker with PCR-confirmed SARS-CoV-2 infection or an uninfected control (not recorded which). The chain employs TRBV7-9 and TRBJ2-3, with a possible D match to TRBD1 (5 bases). The CDR3 DNA reads as TGTGCCAGCAGCCAAACAACTCGACAGACAGATACGCAGTATTTT. Protein: CASSQTTRQTDTQYF.